This T cell receptor beta chain was identified in a study of patients and donors after allogeneic stem cell transplantation. This CDR3 has 14 amino acids. Germline CDR1 reads SEHNR; CDR2 reads FQNEAQ (reference sequence). Deletions cut 6 bases from V and 8 bases from J, with 17 bases between. TCRdb recomputed calls from the RT-PCR reads with MiXCR, one row per CDR3 protein. The sample carries approximately 170,000 distinct CDR3 sequences, approximately 28% recorded once. The sequencing sample was made of blood, either unsorted or a sorted T cell fraction (not recorded which). The source is a human donor who was either an allogeneic HSCT recipient or a stem cell or donor lymphocyte infusion donor (not recorded which). It is not recorded whose cells these are; they may come from a transplant donor. V is TRBV7-9 and J is TRBJ1-3, with D tentatively TRBD1 (5 bases). The CDR3 protein is CASSTGTSPDTIYF. CDR3 in DNA: TGTGCCAGCAGTACCGGGACGTCGCCCGACACCATATATTTT.